A single sample gave rise to the 7 T cell receptor beta chains below, sequenced in a study of human T cells and chemical hapten exposure. Described time point: patch test 1, 2 weeks after DPC sensitization. Documented treatment: therapeutic diphenylcyclopropenone sensitization with weekly scalp DPC. MiXCR, run by TCRdb on the RACE reads, gives a single entry per CDR3 protein. This sample has some 400,000 distinct CDR3 sequences, with roughly 4.8% found just once. The specimen was whole blood, collected in connection with sensitization to the hapten diphenylcyclopropenone (DPC). The receptors stem from a woman in her fifties or sixties with alopecia areata. Some clones in this sample may be carry-over from other donors' samples.

This clonotype was counted at least ten times. The chain has TRBV6-1 and TRBJ1-5, with a tentative D call TRBD1 (5 bases). Between the trimmed V and J ends, which lost 1 base and 3 bases, there was a span of 7 bases. Per germline, CDR1 MNHNS and CDR2 SASEGT. This CDR3 contains 14 residues. CDR3 bases: TGTGCCAGCAGTGAAGAGGGGTACAATCAGCCCCAGCATTTT. Amino acids: CASSEEGYNQPQHF.

Points on this clonotype: This sequence may be a read error, since a much larger clone differs from it by one base. The rearrangement joins TRBV3-1 to TRBJ2-5; a possible D gene is TRBD1 (6 bases). The CDR3 length is 13 residues. From germline, CDR1 is LGHDT and CDR2 YNNKEL (reference sequence). CDR3 protein: CSILDSLQETQYF. CDR3 DNA: TGTTCCATCCTGGACAGTTTACAAGAGACCCAGTACTTC.

Many counts were recorded for this clonotype. This rearrangement joins TRBV12-3 or TRBV12-4 to TRBJ1-1; possible D gene TRBD1, 5 bases. The V end was cut by 3 bases, the J end by 4 bases, with 12 bases between. The CDR3 consists of 14 residues. DNA of the CDR3: TGTGCCAGCAGTTTGGGGGTAATTGGCACTGAAGCTTTCTTT. Translation: CASSLGVIGTEAFF.

In its sample, this clonotype was seen a few times. This chain's CDR3 is CSGLYVGEQYF. The CDR3, as DNA: TGCAGCGGGCTGTACGTGGGCGAGCAGTACTTC. This chain uses TRBV29-1 with TRBJ2-7; D unclear. V lost 7 bases and J 6 bases, leaving 13 bases between the germline ends. The CDR3 sequence is 11 residues long. CDR1 SQVTM and CDR2 ANQGSEA come from the germline V gene.

This chain uses TRBV9 with TRBJ1-5, with D possibly matching TRBD1 (5 bases). CDR1 and CDR2 from the germline V gene are SGDLS and YYNGEE. The CDR3 runs 14 residues. V lost 4 bases and J 8 bases, leaving 16 bases between the germline ends. In DNA, the CDR3 is TGTGCCAGCAGCCAGGGTTCCGTCGGTAAGCCCCAGCATTTT. Its translation is CASSQGSVGKPQHF.

In this sample, this clonotype turned up many times. The chain is built from TRBV6-6 and TRBJ2-7, with D perhaps matching TRBD1 or TRBD2 (5 bases each). Between the trimmed V and J ends, which lost 1 base and 1 base, there was a span of 11 bases. The CDR3 covers 15 residues. Germline loops: CDR1 MNHNY, CDR2 SVGAGI (reference sequence). This chain's CDR3 is CASSYLGESSYEQYF. In nucleotides, the CDR3 is TGTGCCAGCAGTTACTTGGGGGAAAGTTCCTACGAGCAGTACTTC.

This clonotype came up many times. V and J are TRBV20-1 and TRBJ2-6; no clear D gene. The CDR3 loop spans 15 amino acids. V lost 6 bases and J 1 base, leaving 13 bases between the germline ends. Germline V CDR1 and CDR2: DFQATT, SNEGSKA (reference sequence). CDR3 in DNA: TGCAGTGCCGCACCCCCCAGTTCTGGGGCCAACGTCCTGACTTTC. This codes for CSAAPPSSGANVLTF.